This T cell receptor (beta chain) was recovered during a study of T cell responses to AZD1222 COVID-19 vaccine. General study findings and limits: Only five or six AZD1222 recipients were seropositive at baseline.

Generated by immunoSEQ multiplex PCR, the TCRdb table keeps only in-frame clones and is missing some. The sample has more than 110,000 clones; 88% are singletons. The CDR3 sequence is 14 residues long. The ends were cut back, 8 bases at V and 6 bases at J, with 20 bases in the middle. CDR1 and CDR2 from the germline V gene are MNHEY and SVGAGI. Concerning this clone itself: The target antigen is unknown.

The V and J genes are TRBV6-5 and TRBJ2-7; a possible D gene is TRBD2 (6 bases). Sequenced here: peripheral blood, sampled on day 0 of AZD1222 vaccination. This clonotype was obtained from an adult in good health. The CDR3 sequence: CASGSLAEEFEQYF. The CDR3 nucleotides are TGTGCCAGCGGGTCCTTAGCGGAGGAGTTCGAGCAGTACTTC.